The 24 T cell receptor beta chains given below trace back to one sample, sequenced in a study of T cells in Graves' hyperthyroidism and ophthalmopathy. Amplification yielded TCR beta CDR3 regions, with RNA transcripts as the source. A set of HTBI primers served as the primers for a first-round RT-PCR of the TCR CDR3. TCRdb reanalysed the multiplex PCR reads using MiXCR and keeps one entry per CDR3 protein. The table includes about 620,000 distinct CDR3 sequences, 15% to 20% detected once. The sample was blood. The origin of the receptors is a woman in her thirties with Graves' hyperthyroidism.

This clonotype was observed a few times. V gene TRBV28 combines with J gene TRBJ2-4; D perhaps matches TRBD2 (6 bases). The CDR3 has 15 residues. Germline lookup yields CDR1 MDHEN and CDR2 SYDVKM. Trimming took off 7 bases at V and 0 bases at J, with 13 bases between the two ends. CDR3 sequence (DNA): TGTGCCAGCATGGATAGGGGACTAGCCAAAAACATTCAGTACTTC. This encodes CASMDRGLAKNIQYF.

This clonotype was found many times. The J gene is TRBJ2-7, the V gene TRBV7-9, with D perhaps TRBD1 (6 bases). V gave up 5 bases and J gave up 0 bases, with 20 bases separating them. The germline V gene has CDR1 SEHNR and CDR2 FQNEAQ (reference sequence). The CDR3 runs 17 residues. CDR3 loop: CASSPLIGQLFSYEQYF. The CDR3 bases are TGTGCCAGCAGCCCCCTCATCGGACAGCTTTTCTCCTACGAGCAGTACTTC.

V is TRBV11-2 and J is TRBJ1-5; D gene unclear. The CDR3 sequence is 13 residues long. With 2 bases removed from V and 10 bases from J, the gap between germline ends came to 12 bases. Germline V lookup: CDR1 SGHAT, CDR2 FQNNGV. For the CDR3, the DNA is TGTGCCAGCAGCTTAACCCACTTGAATCCCCAGCATTTT. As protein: CASSLTHLNPQHF.

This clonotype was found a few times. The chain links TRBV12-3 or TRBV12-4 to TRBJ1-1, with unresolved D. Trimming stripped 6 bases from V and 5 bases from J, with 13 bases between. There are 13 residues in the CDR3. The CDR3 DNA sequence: TGTGCCAGCAGCCCTAACCCGGAAACTGAAGCTTTCTTT. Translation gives CASSPNPETEAFF.

CDR3 sequence (DNA): TGTGCCAGCAGCCCGTGGGTTGAGGGGTTGGAGACCCAGTACTTC. Protein sequence: CASSPWVEGLETQYF. The chain recombines TRBV5-8 with TRBJ2-5, with D perhaps matching TRBD1 or TRBD2 (5 bases each). The germline V gene encodes CDR1 SGHTS and CDR2 YDEGEE. V shed 4 bases and J shed 5 bases, with 18 bases lying between them. The length of the CDR3 is 15 residues.

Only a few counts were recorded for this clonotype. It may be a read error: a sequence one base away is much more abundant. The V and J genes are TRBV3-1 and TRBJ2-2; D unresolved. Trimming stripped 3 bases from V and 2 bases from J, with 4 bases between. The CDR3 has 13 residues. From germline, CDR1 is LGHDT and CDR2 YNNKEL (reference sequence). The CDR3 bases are TGTGCCAGCAGCCACATTAACACCGGGGAGCTGTTTTTT. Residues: CASSHINTGELFF.

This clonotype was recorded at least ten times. The CDR3 nucleotides are TGTGCCAGCGCGGCAAGTCTTCAGCCCCAGCATTTT. Protein sequence: CASAASLQPQHF. V is TRBV6-1 and J is TRBJ1-5; no clear D gene. The germline CDR1 and CDR2 sequences are MNHNS and SASEGT. V was pared by 8 bases and J by 6 bases, with 11 bases between. The CDR3 has 12 amino acids.

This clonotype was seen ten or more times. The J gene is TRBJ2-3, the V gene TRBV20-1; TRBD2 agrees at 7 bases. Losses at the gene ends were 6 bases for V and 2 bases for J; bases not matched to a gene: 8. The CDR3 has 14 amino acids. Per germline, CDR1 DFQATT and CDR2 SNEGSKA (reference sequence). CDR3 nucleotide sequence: TGCAGTGCCCACGCTAGCGGAGACACAGATACGCAGTATTTT. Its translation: CSAHASGDTDTQYF.

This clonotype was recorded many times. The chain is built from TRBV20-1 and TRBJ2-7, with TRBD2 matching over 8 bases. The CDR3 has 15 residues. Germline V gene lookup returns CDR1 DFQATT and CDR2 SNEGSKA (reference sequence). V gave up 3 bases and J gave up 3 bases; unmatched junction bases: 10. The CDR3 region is CSARRGSGSNYEQYF. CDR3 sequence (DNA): TGCAGTGCTAGGCGGGGAAGCGGGAGCAACTACGAGCAGTACTTC.

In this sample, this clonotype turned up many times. CDR3 in amino acids: CASSIGSQGALNQPQHF. The CDR3, as DNA: TGTGCCAGTAGTATAGGATCCCAGGGGGCGCTGAATCAGCCCCAGCATTTT. The chain uses TRBV19 and TRBJ1-5, with 8 bases lining up with TRBD1. The trim removed 1 base at V and 4 bases at J, leaving 9 bases unmatched. The germline gives CDR1 LNHDA, CDR2 SQIVND (reference sequence). CDR3 length: 17 amino acids.

CDR3 sequence reads: CSARDYRGGGSYYEQYF. The CDR3 DNA is TGCAGTGCTAGAGATTATCGTGGCGGCGGGAGTTACTACGAGCAGTACTTC. The chain has TRBV20-1 and TRBJ2-7, with 7 bases aligning to TRBD2. The CDR3 contains 17 residues. Germline-derived CDR1 and CDR2 are DFQATT and SNEGSKA (reference sequence). V shed 0 bases, J shed 3 bases, and the junction held 14 bases outside the gene matches.

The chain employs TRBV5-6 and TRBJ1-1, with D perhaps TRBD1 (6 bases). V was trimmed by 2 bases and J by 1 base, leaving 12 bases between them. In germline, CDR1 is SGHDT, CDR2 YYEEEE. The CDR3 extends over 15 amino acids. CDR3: CASSFLLTGNTEAFF. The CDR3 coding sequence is TGTGCCAGCAGCTTTCTTCTGACAGGGAACACTGAAGCTTTCTTT.

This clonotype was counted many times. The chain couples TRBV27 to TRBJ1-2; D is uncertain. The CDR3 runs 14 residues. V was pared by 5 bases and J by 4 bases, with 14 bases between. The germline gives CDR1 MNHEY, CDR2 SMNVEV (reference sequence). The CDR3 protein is CASSPLGIPYGYTF. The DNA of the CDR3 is TGTGCCAGCAGTCCCCTTGGGATCCCCTATGGCTACACCTTC.

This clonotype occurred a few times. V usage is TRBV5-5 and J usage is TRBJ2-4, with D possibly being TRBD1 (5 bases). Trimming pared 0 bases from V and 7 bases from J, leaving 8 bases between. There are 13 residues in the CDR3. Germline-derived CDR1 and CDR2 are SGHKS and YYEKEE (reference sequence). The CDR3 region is CASSLAPGNIQYF. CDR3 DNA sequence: TGTGCCAGCAGCTTGGCTCCAGGGAACATTCAGTACTTC. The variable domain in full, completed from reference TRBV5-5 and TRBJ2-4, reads DAGVTQSPTHLIKTRGQQVTLRCSPISGHKSVSWYQQVLGQGPQFIFQYYEKEERGRGNFPDRFSARQFPNYSSELNVNALLLGDSALYLCASSLAPGNIQYFGAGTRLSVL.

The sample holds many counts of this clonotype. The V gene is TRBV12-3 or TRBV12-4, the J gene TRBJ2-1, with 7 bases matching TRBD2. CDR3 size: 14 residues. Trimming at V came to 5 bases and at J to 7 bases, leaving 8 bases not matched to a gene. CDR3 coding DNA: TGTGCCAGCAGTGCTCTGGGGACTATAAATGAGCAGTTCTTC. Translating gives CASSALGTINEQFF.

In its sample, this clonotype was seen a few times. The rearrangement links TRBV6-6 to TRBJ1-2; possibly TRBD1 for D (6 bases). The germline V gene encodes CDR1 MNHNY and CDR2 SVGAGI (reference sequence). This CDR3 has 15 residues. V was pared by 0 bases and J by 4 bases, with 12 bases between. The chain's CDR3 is CASSYSPGVSYGYTF. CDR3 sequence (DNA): TGTGCCAGCAGTTACTCTCCAGGGGTTTCCTATGGCTACACCTTC.

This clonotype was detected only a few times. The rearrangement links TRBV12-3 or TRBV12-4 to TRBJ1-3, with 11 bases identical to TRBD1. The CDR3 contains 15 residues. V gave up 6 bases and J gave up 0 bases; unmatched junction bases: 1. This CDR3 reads CASRGQGVSGNTIYF. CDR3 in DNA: TGTGCCAGCAGGGGACAGGGGGTCTCTGGAAACACCATATATTTT.

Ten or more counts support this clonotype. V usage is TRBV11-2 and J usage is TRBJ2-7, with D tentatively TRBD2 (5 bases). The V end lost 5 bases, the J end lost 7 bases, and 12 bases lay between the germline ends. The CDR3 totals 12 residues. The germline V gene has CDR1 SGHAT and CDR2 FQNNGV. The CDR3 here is CASSRRTGEQYF. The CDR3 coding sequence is TGTGCCAGCAGCCGGAGAACGGGGGAGCAGTACTTC.

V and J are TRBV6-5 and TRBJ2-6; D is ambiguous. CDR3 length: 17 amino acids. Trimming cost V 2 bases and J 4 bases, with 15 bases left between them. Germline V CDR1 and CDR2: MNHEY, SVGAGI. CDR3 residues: CASSYPIWGLGANVLTF. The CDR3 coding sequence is TGTGCCAGCAGTTACCCGATCTGGGGTCTGGGGGCCAACGTCCTGACTTTC.

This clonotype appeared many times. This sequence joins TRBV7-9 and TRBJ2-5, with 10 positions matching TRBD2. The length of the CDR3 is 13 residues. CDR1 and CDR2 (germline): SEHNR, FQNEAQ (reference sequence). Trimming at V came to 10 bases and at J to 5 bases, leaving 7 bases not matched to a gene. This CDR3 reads CATAGGPKETQYF. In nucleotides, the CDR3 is TGTGCCACAGCGGGAGGGCCCAAGGAGACCCAGTACTTC.

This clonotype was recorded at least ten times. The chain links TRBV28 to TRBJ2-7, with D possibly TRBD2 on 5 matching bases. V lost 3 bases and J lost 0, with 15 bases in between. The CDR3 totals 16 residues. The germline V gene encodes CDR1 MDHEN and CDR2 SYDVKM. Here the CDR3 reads CASSFGVVPSSYEQYF. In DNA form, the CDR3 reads TGTGCCAGCAGTTTCGGGGTAGTCCCGAGCTCCTACGAGCAGTACTTC.

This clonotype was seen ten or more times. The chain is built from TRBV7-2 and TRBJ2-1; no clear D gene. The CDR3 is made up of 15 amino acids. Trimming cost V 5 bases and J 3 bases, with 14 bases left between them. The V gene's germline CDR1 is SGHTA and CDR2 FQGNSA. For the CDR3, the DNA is TGTGCCAGCAGCGAGACAAGTGGGTTCTACAATGAGCAGTTCTTC. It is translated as CASSETSGFYNEQFF. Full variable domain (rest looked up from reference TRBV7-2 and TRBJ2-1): GAGVSQSPSNKVTEKGKDVELRCDPISGHTALYWYRQSLGQGLEFLIYFQGNSAPDKSGLPSDRFSAERTGGSVSTLTIQRTQQEDSAVYLCASSETSGFYNEQFFGPGTRLTVL.

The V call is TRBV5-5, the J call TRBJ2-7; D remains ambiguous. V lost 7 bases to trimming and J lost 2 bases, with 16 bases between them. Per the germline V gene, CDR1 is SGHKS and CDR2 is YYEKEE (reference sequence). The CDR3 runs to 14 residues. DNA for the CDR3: TGTGCCAGCCAGCCGGGCCCTGCGGCCTACGAGCAGTACTTC. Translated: CASQPGPAAYEQYF.

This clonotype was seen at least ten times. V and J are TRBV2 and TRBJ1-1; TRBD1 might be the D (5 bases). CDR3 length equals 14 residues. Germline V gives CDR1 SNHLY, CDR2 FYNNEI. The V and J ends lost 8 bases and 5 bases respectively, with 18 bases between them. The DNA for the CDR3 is TGTGCCAGCCAGCTCCTCGGGGGGGAAACTGAAGCTTTCTTT. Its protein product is CASQLLGGETEAFF.